This section outlines one T cell receptor (beta chain) sequence together with its context. The antigen it recognizes is unknown. There are no base qualities to consult, and no much larger clone falls within one base. This entry comes from a study of T cell changes during pregnancy in multiple sclerosis (dated by TCRdb to the late 2010s). Concerning the study at large: In women with multiple sclerosis, the researchers looked at how the T cell repertoire shifted as pregnancy progressed.

Spanning cysteine to phenylalanine, the CDR3 consists of 14 amino acids. Of the read, only the CDR3 DNA is kept; its 42 bases are in frame from base 1. Ends trimmed: V by 5 bases, J by 5 bases; bases unmatched to a gene: 9. CDR1 and CDR2, per the germline V gene, are MDHEN and SYDVKM. The receptor library was made with the immunoSEQ multiplex PCR assay. TCRdb took this table from immuneACCESS and kept in-frame rearrangements with V and J called. Such tables lack part of the clones; where checked against another copy, unresolved V genes explain under half of the gap, and the rest is unexplained. The sample table lists tens of thousands of clones, 92% of them with a count of one. Jointly, the top ten make up approximately 0.81% of the sample.

The sequence joins TRBV28 to TRBJ2-7; the central 7 bases match TRBD1. The sample consisted of CD4+ T cells from peripheral blood mononuclear cells, taken in the third trimester of pregnancy. The TCR was taken from a female donor with multiple sclerosis, enrolled in a pregnancy study. The encoded CDR3 is CASSTPTGRNEQYF. The nucleotide sequence is given as TGTGCCAGCAGTACACCGACAGGGCGCAACGAGCAGTACTTC.